The rows below give T cell receptor beta chains drawn from one sample of a study of blood T cell repertoires in COVID-19. Measured with immunoSEQ multiplex PCR; TCRdb has only the in-frame clones, and not every one. The sample yields tens of thousands of clones, about 90% seen once. The source material was peripheral blood. Receptors were obtained from a man aged 45-60 years with COVID-19, enrolled during active disease. Both conserved end residues are part of each CDR3. D genes are given only for firm matches. Clone size is shown for a subset of rows, as once, few, many or a class of expanded clone.

cdr3_aa cdr3_nt clone_size v_call d_call j_call
CASSLSGGEAFF TGTGCCAGCAGCTTGTCGGGAGGTGAAGCTTTCTTT - TRBV12-3/TRBV12-4 - TRBJ1-1
CASSGQGLYGYTF TGTGCCAGCTCCGGACAGGGGCTCTATGGCTACACCTTC - TRBV7-2 TRBD1 TRBJ1-2
CASSETGGSETQYF TGTGCCAGCAGTGAGACGGGGGGATCAGAGACCCAGTACTTC - TRBV6-4 TRBD2 TRBJ2-5
CASSEQGNNQPQHF TGTGCCAGCAGTGAACAGGGAAACAATCAGCCCCAGCATTTT - TRBV6-4 - TRBJ1-5
CASRGTGHTEAFF TGTGCCAGCAGGGGGACAGGCCACACTGAAGCTTTCTTT - TRBV3-1/TRBV3-2 TRBD1 TRBJ1-1
CASSLAVELNTEAFF TGTGCCAGCAGCTTGGCCGTTGAGTTGAACACTGAAGCTTTCTTT - TRBV5-5 - TRBJ1-1
CSVWTGNINQPQHF TGCAGCGTGTGGACAGGGAATATCAATCAGCCCCAGCATTTT - TRBV29-1 TRBD1 TRBJ1-5
CASSITPDGDQTEAFF TGTGCCAGTAGTATAACCCCCGACGGGGATCAGACTGAAGCTTTCTTT - TRBV19 - TRBJ1-1
CASSFVGPSGNTIYF TGTGCCAGCAGTTTTGTGGGCCCCTCTGGAAACACCATATATTTT - TRBV28 - TRBJ1-3
CASSLGQVLHF TGTGCCAGCAGCTTAGGGCAGGTCCTCCACTTT - TRBV11-2 - TRBJ1-6
CASSESCREAFF TGCGCCAGCAGTGAGTCGTGCAGGGAAGCTTTCTTT - TRBV10-1 - TRBJ1-1
CASSILGQSQETQYF TGTGCCAGTAGTATCCTCGGACAGAGCCAAGAGACCCAGTACTTC - TRBV19 - TRBJ2-5
CASSLDRGRGLYGYTF TGTGCCAGCAGCTTGGACAGGGGGCGCGGACTCTATGGCTACACCTTC - TRBV5-4 TRBD1 TRBJ1-2
CSVQGMNTEAFF TGCAGCGTTCAGGGAATGAACACTGAAGCTTTCTTT - TRBV29-1 - TRBJ1-1
CASSRTGAWTEAFF TGTGCCAGCAGCCGAACAGGGGCGTGGACTGAAGCTTTCTTT - TRBV6-5 TRBD1 TRBJ1-1
CAISEIGRSSYNEQFF TGTGCCATCAGTGAAATAGGCCGGAGCTCCTACAATGAGCAGTTCTTC - TRBV10-3 - TRBJ2-1
CASSPARTGGGGYTF TGTGCCAGCAGTCCCGCTCGGACAGGGGGCGGTGGCTACACCTTC - TRBV27 TRBD1 TRBJ1-2
CASSPGTGGIYEQYF TGTGCCAGCAGCCCGGGGACAGGGGGCATATACGAGCAGTACTTC - TRBV9 TRBD1 TRBJ2-7
CASSPDSYNSPLHF TGTGCCAGCTCACCCGACAGCTATAATTCACCCCTCCACTTT once TRBV18 - TRBJ1-6
CASSLTGVGGYTF TGTGCCAGCAGTTTAACAGGGGTAGGTGGCTACACCTTC - TRBV27 TRBD1 TRBJ1-2
CASGLGGGETQYF TGTGCTAGTGGTTTGGGAGGAGGAGAGACCCAGTACTTC once TRBV12-5 - TRBJ2-5
CASSPRTGSTDTQYF TGTGCCAGCAGCCCAAGGACAGGGAGCACAGATACGCAGTATTTT - TRBV7-9 TRBD1 TRBJ2-3
CASSENGGGQPQHF TGTGCCAGCAGTGAAAATGGGGGAGGCCAGCCCCAGCATTTT - TRBV6-1 - TRBJ1-5
CASSQAGNSGGALFF TGTGCCAGCAGCCAAGCGGGGAATAGCGGGGGGGCCCTGTTTTTT - TRBV4-2 TRBD2 TRBJ2-2
CASSASWEANQPQHF TGTGCCAGCAGCGCGTCCTGGGAGGCCAATCAGCCCCAGCATTTT - TRBV7-9 - TRBJ1-5
CASRLSRGTYEQYF TGTGCCAGCAGACTCAGCAGGGGAACCTACGAGCAGTACTTC - TRBV28 - TRBJ2-7
CASSPQTGGNQPQHF TGTGCCAGCTCTCCTCAGACAGGGGGCAATCAGCCCCAGCATTTT - TRBV18 TRBD1 TRBJ1-5
CASSQEGLAGAGELFF TGCGCCAGCAGCCAAGAGGGACTAGCGGGGGCCGGGGAGCTGTTTTTT - TRBV4-3 TRBD2 TRBJ2-2
CASSLLATGGDTQYF TGTGCCAGCAGCTTATTAGCGACAGGGGGTGATACGCAGTATTTT - TRBV7-9 TRBD1 TRBJ2-3
CASSAHSGTARYGYTF TGTGCCAGCAGCGCACACTCCGGGACAGCGCGCTATGGCTACACCTTC - TRBV9 TRBD1 TRBJ1-2
CASSELKTGLFF TGTGCCAGCAGTGAATTGAAGACAGGACTGTTTTTT - TRBV6-1 - TRBJ1-4
CASSLIAGGTDTQYF TGTGCCAGCAGTTTAATAGCGGGGGGCACAGATACGCAGTATTTT - TRBV27 TRBD2 TRBJ2-3
CASSQDPTSNTGELFF TGCGCCAGCAGCCAAGATCCGACTAGTAACACCGGGGAGCTGTTTTTT - TRBV4-1 - TRBJ2-2
CASSPTVGPLTDTQYF TGTGCCAGCTCACCTACCGTCGGTCCGCTCACAGATACGCAGTATTTT - TRBV18 - TRBJ2-3
CASSLVRTQYF TGTGCCAGCAGCTTAGTTAGAACCCAGTACTTC - TRBV11-2 - TRBJ2-5
CASSSITNSGNTIYF TGTGCCAGCAGTTCCATAACTAACTCTGGAAACACCATATATTTT - TRBV6-6 - TRBJ1-3
CASSFFGEETQYF TGTGCCAGCAGCTTTTTCGGGGAAGAGACCCAGTACTTC - TRBV5-5 - TRBJ2-5
CATSSLGGNTGELFF TGTGCCACCAGTTCCCTCGGGGGAAACACCGGGGAGCTGTTTTTT - TRBV24-1 - TRBJ2-2
CASSFEYTGELFF TGTGCCAGCAGCTTTGAGTACACCGGGGAGCTGTTTTTT once TRBV7-9 - TRBJ2-2
CAWSFSSGRNTEAFF TGTGCCTGGAGTTTTTCTTCCGGGAGGAACACTGAAGCTTTCTTT - TRBV30 - TRBJ1-1